This T cell receptor beta chain was captured in a study of shared clonotypes between healthy human individuals. Sequencing used immunoSEQ multiplex PCR; TCRdb keeps in-frame clones, though not all of them. The sample has about 2 million clones, approximately 94% seen once. In the naive CD8 group, cells lacked CD45RO and were positively selected for CCR7, so terminally differentiated effector memory CD45RA+ cells were left out. There are 14 residues in the CDR3. CDR1 and CDR2 from the germline V gene are MNHNS and SASEGT. Between the trimmed V and J ends, which lost 1 base and 12 bases, there was a span of 18 bases.

The rearrangement uses TRBV6-1 and TRBJ1-2; D may be TRBD1 (5 bases). This receptor was taken from a man aged 18 to 29 in good health. What was sequenced was naive CD8+ T cells sorted from blood. The CDR3 DNA reads TGTGCCAGCAGTGAAGGGCAGGGACTCTGGGGGAACACCTTC. It is translated as CASSEGQGLWGNTF.